The 27 T cell receptor beta chains below were found in one sample sequenced in a study of T cell clusters in autoimmune cytopenias. About 37,500 genome equivalents of blood DNA were amplified for TRB. Multiplex touch-down PCR amplified TRB using TRB-A and TRB-B pools in one tube. No DNA is given; TCRdb re-called the multiplex PCR reads and lists each CDR3 protein once. Here the sample table reports 13,000 to 15,000 distinct CDR3 sequences. Source material: peripheral blood. Receptor source: a human donor with an autoimmune cytopenia or autoimmune hepatitis (not recorded which).

The rearrangement joins TRBV27 to TRBJ1-1; checking the TCRdb D call of TRBD1 is not possible without DNA. CDR1 is MNHEY and CDR2 is SMNVEV in the germline V gene (reference sequence). This CDR3 comprises 15 residues. CDR3 loop: CASSGGGGFRTEAFF.

The chain is built from TRBV5-4 and TRBJ2-3; the TCRdb call, TRBD1, lacks DNA for checking. In germline, CDR1 is SGHNT, CDR2 YYREEE (reference sequence). The CDR3 runs 15 residues. The chain's CDR3 is CASSFGGGKADTQYF.

Judged by frequency, this clonotype is medium-sized (0.01 to 0.1%). V usage is TRBV27 and J usage is TRBJ1-4; TCRdb's D gene call, TRBD1, goes unchecked for lack of DNA. Germline CDR1 MNHEY, CDR2 SMNVEV (reference sequence). CDR3 length: 16 amino acids. The CDR3 is CASSKRTGLTPEKLFF.

This chain links TRBV27 with TRBJ2-3; TCRdb's assignment of TRBD1 cannot be checked, as there is no DNA. This CDR3 comprises 16 residues. CDR1 and CDR2 from the germline V gene are MNHEY and SMNVEV (reference sequence). The CDR3 sequence: CASSFLRAVSTDTQYF.

J is TRBJ1-1 and V is TRBV30; TCRdb outputs TRBD1, but without DNA this stays unchecked. Germline CDR1 GTSNPN, CDR2 SVGIG (reference sequence). The CDR3 is made up of 13 amino acids. CDR3 region: CAWSRTGSSEAFF.

The rearrangement joins TRBV27 to TRBJ1-5. The germline V gene encodes CDR1 MNHEY and CDR2 SMNVEV (reference sequence). This CDR3 comprises 15 residues. This chain's CDR3 is CASSMWRGSNQPQHF.

This clonotype counts as medium-sized (0.01 to 0.1%) by frequency. The V and J genes are TRBV19 and TRBJ1-1; TCRdb's D call, TRBD1, is unchecked because there is no DNA. CDR1 and CDR2 from the germline V gene are LNHDA and SQIVND (reference sequence). This CDR3 has 13 residues. CDR3 protein: CASRRTGASEAFF.

The rearrangement joins TRBV18 to TRBJ2-7; TCRdb reports TRBD2, a call that lacks DNA to check it against. This CDR3 has 19 amino acids. CDR1 KGHSH and CDR2 LQKENI come from the germline V gene. CDR3 in amino acids: CASSPLPGLAGGPGYEQYF.

The J gene is TRBJ2-2, the V gene TRBV18; TCRdb reports TRBD1, a call that lacks DNA to check it against. Germline CDR1 and CDR2: KGHSH and LQKENI. This CDR3 spans 17 amino acids. CDR3 in amino acids: CASSPLLGQGSPGELFF.

This chain connects TRBV20-1 to TRBJ2-3. The CDR3 consists of 12 residues. The V gene's germline CDR1 is DFQATT and CDR2 SNEGSKA (reference sequence). The CDR3 loop reads CSVAGSTDTQYF.

This chain links TRBV5-4 with TRBJ2-7. CDR1 SGHNT and CDR2 YYREEE come from the germline V gene (reference sequence). The CDR3 consists of 14 residues. CDR3 protein: CASSLDGRFHEQYF.

The chain carries TRBV27 and TRBJ2-6; the D call of TRBD1 rests on TCRdb alone, since no DNA is present to check it. The germline gives CDR1 MNHEY, CDR2 SMNVEV (reference sequence). The CDR3 extends over 15 amino acids. The CDR3 reads CASSSMGAGANVLTF.

The chain uses TRBV5-6 and TRBJ2-1; lacking DNA, the TRBD2 call made by TCRdb goes unchecked. Germline loops: CDR1 SGHDT, CDR2 YYEEEE. The CDR3 length is 16 residues. CDR3 in amino acids: CASSTLAESSYNEQFF.

The chain has TRBV6-5 and TRBJ2-1; with no DNA, the TCRdb D assignment of TRBD1 cannot be verified. Germline V gene lookup returns CDR1 MNHEY and CDR2 SVGAGI. This CDR3 contains 15 residues. CDR3 loop: CASTPRGGSYNEQFF.

This CDR3 reads CASSPSRAKDTEAFF. This chain joins TRBV18 and TRBJ1-1; lacking DNA, the TRBD1 call made by TCRdb goes unchecked. This CDR3 is 15 amino acids long. Germline lookup yields CDR1 KGHSH and CDR2 LQKENI.

The CDR3 reads CASSPRVAPDTQYF. V gene TRBV7-9 combines with J gene TRBJ2-3. CDR1 is SEHNR and CDR2 is FQNEAQ in the germline V gene (reference sequence). The length of the CDR3 is 14 residues.

This chain links TRBV11-1 with TRBJ2-1; TCRdb names TRBD1, which stays unverified in the absence of DNA. The CDR3 runs to 14 residues. Germline V gene data show CDR1 as SGHAT and CDR2 as FQDESV (reference sequence). CDR3 in amino acids: CASSPQATVDEQFF.

The rearrangement uses TRBV5-5 and TRBJ1-4; TCRdb picks TRBD1, but there is no DNA to check that call. The CDR3 runs to 13 residues. Germline V CDR1 and CDR2: SGHKS, YYEKEE (reference sequence). This CDR3 is CASSPDPPGKLFF.

This clonotype is classed as medium-sized by frequency. This sequence joins TRBV12-3 or TRBV12-4 and TRBJ2-2; the TCRdb D gene call, TRBD2, has no DNA to confirm it. The CDR3 spans 15 residues. The chain's CDR3 is CASSGSGGRTGELFF.

This chain connects TRBV18 to TRBJ2-3; with no DNA, the TCRdb D assignment of TRBD1 cannot be verified. Germline V gene sequence: CDR1 KGHSH, CDR2 LQKENI. This CDR3 is 16 amino acids long. The CDR3 protein is CASSPMRRGNTDTQYF.

The V and J genes are TRBV11-1 and TRBJ1-4. Germline loops: CDR1 SGHAT, CDR2 FQDESV (reference sequence). There are 12 residues in the CDR3. This CDR3 reads CASSLPGEKLFF.

V usage is TRBV19 and J usage is TRBJ2-7; TCRdb reports TRBD1, a call that lacks DNA to check it against. CDR3 length: 15 residues. CDR1 is LNHDA, CDR2 SQIVND, per germline (reference sequence). The CDR3 spells CASSIPGQGLHEQYF.

The chain is built from TRBV27 and TRBJ1-6; TCRdb outputs TRBD1, but without DNA this stays unchecked. The CDR3 length is 13 residues. Per germline, CDR1 MNHEY and CDR2 SMNVEV (reference sequence). The CDR3 protein is CASRTGVNSPLHF.

Considering frequency, this clonotype is medium-sized (0.01 to 0.1%). CDR3 sequence reads: CSVEDRQNEKLFF. V is TRBV29-1 and J is TRBJ1-4; TCRdb's assignment of TRBD1 cannot be checked, as there is no DNA. In germline, CDR1 is SQVTM, CDR2 ANQGSEA. The CDR3 is made up of 13 amino acids.

This clonotype counts as medium-sized (0.01 to 0.1%) by frequency. This sequence joins TRBV29-1 and TRBJ1-2. From germline, CDR1 is SQVTM and CDR2 ANQGSEA. This CDR3 contains 12 residues. CDR3 loop: CSVDSTAGGYTF.

J is TRBJ2-2 and V is TRBV5-4; absent DNA, TCRdb's TRBD1 call cannot be checked. The CDR3 is 17 amino acids. Per germline, CDR1 SGHNT and CDR2 YYREEE (reference sequence). This CDR3 is CASSLSSGTGVSGELFF. Filled out from reference TRBV5-4 and TRBJ2-2, the complete variable domain reads ETGVTQSPTHLIKTRGQQVTLRCSSQSGHNTVSWYQQALGQGPQFIFQYYREEENGRGNFPPRFSGLQFPNYSSELNVNALELDDSALYLCASSLSSGTGVSGELFFGEGSRLTVL.

This chain connects TRBV6-1 to TRBJ2-1; the TCRdb call, TRBD2, lacks DNA for checking. CDR1 is MNHNS and CDR2 is SASEGT in the germline V gene. This CDR3 is 19 amino acids long. The CDR3 loop is CASSEILAGARSSYNEQFF.